These 9 T cell receptor beta chains were all obtained from the same sample, sequenced in a study of control samples from healthy donors and cancer patients. Data came from immunoSEQ multiplex PCR; TCRdb stores just in-frame clones and leaves some out. The sample gives 150,000 to 200,000 clones, approximately 94% of which show up once; 1.1% to 1.5% is in the top ten. Sequencing input: blood. These receptor sequences come from a woman aged 18-29 years in good health.

V gene TRBV28 combines with J gene TRBJ2-5; TRBD2 aligns across 8 bases. Germline V gives CDR1 MDHEN, CDR2 SYDVKM. The ends lost 2 bases at V and 1 base at J; junction bases unmatched: 15. The CDR3 is 19 amino acids. The CDR3 spells CASSLINGESSGPQETQYF. The CDR3 DNA follows: TGTGCCAGCAGTTTAATAAACGGTGAATCTAGCGGGCCCCAAGAGACCCAGTACTTC.

The J gene is TRBJ2-5, the V gene TRBV5-5, with a tentative D call TRBD2 (7 bases). This CDR3 region has 15 residues. V was shortened by 0 bases and J by 5 bases, with 14 bases between the two germline ends. The germline V gene encodes CDR1 SGHKS and CDR2 YYEKEE (reference sequence). The CDR3 nucleotides are TGTGCCAGCAGCTTGGCCGCGGGGGCGATGGAGACCCAGTACTTC. Translating gives CASSLAAGAMETQYF.

The V gene is TRBV23-1, the J gene TRBJ2-7; possibly TRBD1 or TRBD2 for D (5 bases each). TRBV23-1 is designated an ORF whose function remains uncertain. There are 15 residues in the CDR3. V was cut by 4 bases and J by 3 bases, with 16 bases left in between. CDR3 nucleotide sequence: TGCGCCAGCAGTCCCCCCCGCAGGGACGGCTACGAGCAGTACTTC. Amino acid sequence: CASSPPRRDGYEQYF.

The J gene is TRBJ1-1, the V gene TRBV6-5; D not resolved. The CDR3 has 14 amino acids. The germline V gene has CDR1 MNHEY and CDR2 SVGAGI. Between the trimmed V and J ends, which lost 0 bases and 2 bases, there was a span of 7 bases. This CDR3 is CASSYSYLNTEAFF. DNA of the CDR3: TGTGCCAGCAGTTACTCTTACCTCAACACTGAAGCTTTCTTT.

J is TRBJ2-7 and V is TRBV10-1; D unresolved. The CDR3 sequence is 12 residues long. The germline CDR1 and CDR2 sequences are WNHNN and SYGVQD (reference sequence). Trimming took off 2 bases at V and 6 bases at J, with 8 bases between the two ends. The DNA for the CDR3 is TGCGCCAGCAGTGAGAACGGGCGCGAGCAGTACTTC. This codes for CASSENGREQYF.

This chain uses TRBV19 with TRBJ1-2; D gene ambiguous. The germline V gene has CDR1 LNHDA and CDR2 SQIVND (reference sequence). This CDR3 region has 15 residues. Deletions cut 7 bases from V and 2 bases from J, with 17 bases between. The CDR3 sequence: CASTTLDGRNYGYTF. DNA of the CDR3: TGTGCCAGTACTACCCTGGACGGCCGCAACTATGGCTACACCTTC.

The CDR3 sequence: CASALQGAPIQYF. As DNA, the CDR3 is TGTGCCAGCGCCTTGCAGGGGGCCCCCATTCAGTACTTC. This chain connects TRBV6-5 to TRBJ2-4; TRBD1 aligns across 8 bases. The germline V gene has CDR1 MNHEY and CDR2 SVGAGI. The CDR3 is 13 amino acids. V gave up 8 bases and J gave up 9 bases; unmatched junction bases: 9.

The chain recombines TRBV7-9 with TRBJ1-2, with unresolved D. The CDR3 has 14 amino acids. Germline CDR1 and CDR2: SEHNR and FQNEAQ (reference sequence). Trimming stripped 5 bases from V and 7 bases from J, with 17 bases between. This chain's CDR3 is CASSQDASWGGYTF. For the CDR3, the DNA is TGTGCCAGCAGCCAGGACGCGTCGTGGGGTGGCTACACCTTC.

The DNA for the CDR3 is TGTGCCAGCAGCATTTCGGGCGCCTATGAGCAGTTCTTC. Translated, it gives CASSISGAYEQFF. The chain couples TRBV12-3 or TRBV12-4 to TRBJ2-1; the D is unclear. The CDR3 runs to 13 residues. V lost 6 bases to trimming and J lost 8 bases, with 14 bases between them.